The 30 T cell receptor delta chains reported below all come from one sample, sequenced in a study of gamma-delta chains in newborns, infants, children. TCRdb fed the reads into CATT to redo clone calling. The sample holds some 4,000 delta-chain clones, approximately 2% seen once. The specimen was blood. Every receptor here comes from a child who was a newborn, infant or young child, either healthy, febrile or measles-vaccinated (not recorded which).

This clone was picked up a small number of times. Different DNA sequences within this sample yield the same CDR3. V gene TRDV1 combines with J gene TRDJ1, with no clear D. The CDR3 consists of 16 residues. Germline V CDR1 and CDR2: TSWWSYY, QGS. V was clipped by 1 base and J by 0 bases, with 12 bases between them. The chain's CDR3 is CALGERPGPYTDKLIF. Written as DNA, the CDR3 is TGTGCTCTTGGGGAACGCCCTGGCCCGTACACCGATAAACTCATCTTT.

This clone was seen a few times. This same CDR3 is encoded by further DNA sequences in the sample. This chain's CDR3 is CACDVLGASSWDTRQMFF. CDR3 DNA: TGTGCCTGTGACGTACTGGGGGCAAGCTCCTGGGACACCCGACAGATGTTTTTC. The genes are TRDV2 and TRDJ3, with 8 bases matching TRDD3. The V gene's germline CDR1 is GEAIGNYY and CDR2 EKD. The CDR3 runs 18 residues. Unmatched junction bases numbered 6, after V lost 3 bases and J lost 0 bases.

By sample share, this clone is large (0.1 to 1%). This same CDR3 is encoded by further DNA sequences in the sample. This chain joins TRDV2 and TRDJ3, with 7 nucleotides matching TRDD3. The CDR3 is made up of 17 amino acids. After removal of 0 bases from V and 0 bases from J, the junction contained 1 base not matched to a gene. Looked up from germline, CDR1 is GEAIGNYY and CDR2 is EKD. This CDR3 reads CACDTWGSSWDTRQMFF. In nucleotides, the CDR3 is TGTGCCTGTGACACCTGGGGGAGCTCCTGGGACACCCGACAGATGTTTTTC.

The chain carries TRDV2 and TRDJ3, with unresolved D. V was clipped by 0 bases and J by 2 bases, with 7 bases between them. CDR1 and CDR2 from the germline V gene are GEAIGNYY and EKD. The CDR3 sequence is 16 residues long. As DNA, the CDR3 is TGTGCCTGTGACACCCCCGGGGCCTGGGACACCCGACAGATGTTTTTC. As protein: CACDTPGAWDTRQMFF.

V and J are TRDV2 and TRDJ3; 10 positions match TRDD3. TCRdb supplies no J gene; here it was assigned by aligning the nucleotide sequence to germline. CDR1 is GEAIGNYY, CDR2 EKD, per germline. V trimming: 3 bases; J trimming: 0 bases; junction bases outside the gene matches: 10. The CDR3 spans 20 residues. The CDR3 DNA reads as TGTGCCTGTGACTACTGGGGGATCCCGTTGAGCTCCTGGGACACCCGACAGATGTTTTTC. It is translated as CACDYWGIPLSSWDTRQMFF.

Only a few counts were recorded for this clone. The gene calls are TRDV2 and TRDJ2, with TRDD3 matching over 11 bases. Per the germline V gene, CDR1 is GEAIGNYY and CDR2 is EKD. The CDR3 loop spans 19 amino acids. Unmatched junction bases numbered 12, after V lost 3 bases and J lost 1 base. CDR3 sequence reads: CACDRRGWGIRHLTAQLFF. CDR3 DNA sequence: TGTGCCTGTGACCGCCGTGGATGGGGGATACGACATTTGACAGCACAACTCTTCTTT.

This clone was detected only a few times. A single base is all that separates this from a far larger clone, so a read error is likely. The rearrangement joins TRDV2 to TRDJ3, with TRDD3 matching over 12 bases. The CDR3 spans 18 residues. Germline lookup yields CDR1 GEAIGNYY and CDR2 EKD. Here the CDR3 reads CACDTVLGDTWDTRQLFF. In DNA form, the CDR3 reads TGTGCCTGTGACACCGTACTGGGGGATACCTGGGACACCCGACAGTTGTTTTTC.

As for this clone: Being one base from a much bigger clone, this may be a read error. The rearrangement joins TRDV2 to TRDJ3; 12 positions match TRDD3. Germline loops: CDR1 GEAIGNYY, CDR2 EKD. CDR3 length equals 22 residues. After removal of 0 bases from V and 0 bases from J, the junction contained 11 bases not matched to a gene. CDR3 in DNA: TGTGCCTGTGACACCTCACTATCCCACTGGGGGATACACTCCTGGGACACCCGACAGATGTTTTTC. Translating gives CACDTSLSHWGIHSWDTRQMFF.

As concerns this clone: One base away lies a much larger clone, so this may be a sequencing read error. The V call is TRDV2, the J call TRDJ3, with a weak D call TRDD3 (6 bases). The CDR3 totals 16 residues. Per the germline V gene, CDR1 is GEAIGNYY and CDR2 is EKD. This CDR3 reads CACDSMSSWGTRQMFF. As DNA, the CDR3 is TGTGCCTGTGACTCAATGAGCTCCTGGGGCACCCGACAGATGTTTTTC.

The chain recombines TRDV1 with TRDJ1; 9 bases fit TRDD3. The V gene's germline CDR1 is TSWWSYY and CDR2 QGS. Trimming took 3 bases from V and 0 from J; bases not matched to a gene: 20. The CDR3 is 21 amino acids. CDR3 sequence reads: CALGDQGADWGRKTYTDKLIF. CDR3 in DNA: TGTGCTCTTGGGGACCAGGGGGCGGACTGGGGGAGGAAAACGTACACCGATAAACTCATCTTT.

This clone turned up a few times. The J gene is TRDJ3, the V gene TRDV2; TRDD3 matches at 11 bases. V was pared by 3 bases and J by 2 bases, with 11 bases of the junction left unmatched. Germline V lookup: CDR1 GEAIGNYY, CDR2 EKD. The length of the CDR3 is 20 residues. CDR3: CACDRLMGDTTAWDTRQMFF. The CDR3 DNA reads as TGTGCCTGTGACCGTTTGATGGGGGATACGACTGCCTGGGACACCCGACAGATGTTTTTC.

With respect to this clone: A read error is likely here: a far larger clone is one base away. The chain recombines TRDV2 with TRDJ3; TRDD3 matches 11 bases. The germline V gene encodes CDR1 GEAIGNYY and CDR2 EKD. The CDR3 extends over 18 amino acids. The CDR3 loop reads CACDTAGGYSWGTRQMFF. For the CDR3, the DNA is TGTGCCTGTGACACCGCTGGGGGATACTCCTGGGGCACCCGACAGATGTTTTTC.

This clone appeared a few times. Other DNA sequences in this specimen translate into the identical CDR3. The V and J genes are TRDV2 and TRDJ3, with 7 bases aligning to TRDD3. Germline lookup yields CDR1 GEAIGNYY and CDR2 EKD. Unmatched junction bases numbered 4, after V lost 0 bases and J lost 0 bases. There are 18 residues in the CDR3. The CDR3 loop is CACDTGGWSSWDTRQMFF. CDR3 sequence (DNA): TGTGCCTGTGACACCGGGGGATGGAGCTCCTGGGACACCCGACAGATGTTTTTC.

In this sample, this clone turned up a few times. The junction differs from germline at one of its ends, possibly a read error. V gene TRDV1 combines with J gene TRDJ1, with TRDD3 matching 7 bases. Germline V lookup: CDR1 TSWWSYY, CDR2 QGS. The CDR3 contains 20 residues. CDR3 sequence reads: CALGDLTGDVLWARTDKPIF. CDR3 coding DNA: TGTGCTCTTGGGGACTTAACTGGGGATGTTCTCTGGGCCCGCACCGATAAACCCATCTTT.

Sample share makes this clone medium-sized. This same CDR3 is encoded by further DNA sequences in the sample. The genes are TRDV2 and TRDJ3; 8 bases are shared with TRDD3. Trimming removed 0 bases from V and 0 bases from J; junction bases left unmatched: 6. CDR3 length equals 19 residues. Germline V lookup: CDR1 GEAIGNYY, CDR2 EKD. Written as DNA, the CDR3 is TGTGCCTGTGACACCTGGGGGATCCGGTCCTCCTGGGACACCCGACAGATGTTTTTC. Translated, it gives CACDTWGIRSSWDTRQMFF.

This clone turned up a few times. This may stem from a read error, because a much larger clone lies one nucleotide away. The same CDR3 arises from other DNA sequences in this sample as well. The V call is TRDV2, the J call TRDJ3, with TRDD3 matching over 9 bases. Germline loops: CDR1 GEAIGNYY, CDR2 EKD. This CDR3 has 19 amino acids. The CDR3 region is CACDTVLGESSRDTRQMFF. The CDR3 DNA sequence: TGTGCCTGTGACACCGTACTGGGGGAGAGCTCCCGGGACACCCGACAGATGTTTTTC.

With regard to this clone: This may be a read error: a much more frequent sequence differs by one nucleotide. The chain joins TRDV2 to TRDJ2; TRDD3 aligns across 13 bases. CDR1 GEAIGNYY and CDR2 EKD come from the germline V gene. Trimming removed 3 bases from V and 6 bases from J; junction bases left unmatched: 3. CDR3 length equals 15 residues. The CDR3 DNA reads as TGTGCCTGTGACGTACTGGGGGATACGGCAGCACAACTCTTCTTT. Its protein product is CACDVLGDTAAQLFF.

Comment on this clone: With only one base between it and a far larger clone, this is likely a read error. The chain employs TRAV29/DV5 and TRDJ1, with 7 bases lining up with TRDD3. The CDR3 runs 15 residues. The germline V gene encodes CDR1 NSMFDY and CDR2 ISSIKDK. In nucleotides, the CDR3 is TGTGCAGCAAGCGGATCCCCCCGGGGGATCGATGAACTCATCTTT. Protein: CAASGSPRGIDELIF. The entire variable domain, with the rest obtained from reference TRAV29/DV5 and TRDJ1, is as follows: DQQVKQNSPSLSVQEGRISILNCDYTNSMFDYFLWYKKYPAEGPTFLISISSIKDKNEDGRFTVFLNKSAKHLSLHIVPSQPGDSAVYFCAASGSPRGIDELIFGKGTRVTVEP.

The genes are TRDV1 and TRDJ1; TRDD3 matches 8 bases. This CDR3 spans 17 amino acids. Germline CDR1 TSWWSYY, CDR2 QGS. J lost 0 bases, V lost 3 bases, and 9 bases had no gene match. The chain's CDR3 is CALGDVLGAWYTDKLIF. DNA of the CDR3: TGTGCTCTTGGGGACGTACTGGGGGCCTGGTACACCGATAAACTCATCTTT.

Remarks on this clone: A far larger clone is one nucleotide away, so this likely arose from a read error. Other nucleotide sequences from this sample produce the same CDR3. The chain couples TRDV2 to TRDJ1, with D uncertain. V lost 1 base and J lost 5, with 19 bases in between. The CDR3 sequence is 16 residues long. Looked up from germline, CDR1 is GEAIGNYY and CDR2 is EKD. CDR3 sequence (DNA): TGTGCCTGTGACACTGTTTCTATCCGGCGGGAAGATAAACTCATCTTT. Protein sequence: CACDTVSIRREDKLIF.

This clone has a single count. This is likely an artifact of a read error, given a far larger clone one base away. There is no V gene call, and the J gene is TRDJ3; the DNA was not used to check the table's D call, TRDD3. The CDR3 covers 19 residues. This CDR3 reads CACDAGWGTHSWDTRQMFF. Written as DNA, the CDR3 is TGTGCCTGTGACGCGGGGTGGGGGACCCACTCCTGGGACACCCGACAGATGTTTTTC.

This clone has just a few counts. A read error is the likely source, as a far larger clone sits one nucleotide away. This chain uses TRDV2 with TRDJ3; 11 bases are shared with TRDD3. Unmatched junction bases numbered 6, after V lost 3 bases and J lost 0 bases. Germline values: CDR1 GEAIGNYY, CDR2 EKD. This CDR3 region has 19 residues. CDR3 protein: CACDAAGGYHSWDTRQMFF. In DNA form, the CDR3 reads TGTGCCTGTGACGCCGCTGGGGGATACCACTCCTGGGACACCCGACAGATGTTTTTC.

A word on this clone: A much larger clone lies one base from this, so it may be a read error. The identical CDR3 is also encoded by other nucleotide sequences in the sample. The V call is TRDV2, the J call TRDJ3; TRDD3 agrees at 11 bases. The germline CDR1 and CDR2 sequences are GEAIGNYY and EKD. There are 17 residues in the CDR3. Trimming removed 2 bases from V and 4 bases from J; junction bases left unmatched: 3. CDR3 nucleotide sequence: TGTGCCTGTGACAAGCTGGGGGATACTTGGGACACCCGACAGATGTTTTTC. It specifies CACDKLGDTWDTRQMFF.

The chain uses TRDV1 and TRDJ1; 8 nucleotides line up with TRDD3. This CDR3 contains 18 residues. The germline gives CDR1 TSWWSYY, CDR2 QGS. V gave up 2 bases and J gave up 0 bases; unmatched junction bases: 11. The DNA of the CDR3 is TGTGCTCTTGGGGAAGCTAAGTCCCGACTGGGGGACACCGATAAACTCATCTTT. This gives the protein CALGEAKSRLGDTDKLIF.

There are a few counts of this clone. The rearrangement uses TRDV2 and TRDJ1, with D perhaps matching TRDD3 (6 bases). The CDR3 has 14 residues. Trimming removed 2 bases from V and 0 bases from J, with 9 bases in between. Germline-derived CDR1 and CDR2 are GEAIGNYY and EKD. For the CDR3, the DNA is TGTGCCTGTGACAAAATGGGGGACACCGATAAACTCATCTTT. It specifies CACDKMGDTDKLIF.

This clone was counted between two and nine times. The chain combines TRDV2 with TRDJ3, with 12 nucleotides matching TRDD3. V trimming: 2 bases; J trimming: 0 bases; junction bases outside the gene matches: 4. CDR1 is GEAIGNYY and CDR2 is EKD in the germline V gene. The CDR3 sequence is 19 residues long. CDR3 in DNA: TGTGCCTGTGACAGACTGGGGGATACCCCCTCCTGGGACACCCGACAGATGTTTTTC. Its protein product is CACDRLGDTPSWDTRQMFF.

This chain joins TRDV2 and TRDJ3; D remains ambiguous. The CDR3 contains 16 residues. Germline V CDR1 and CDR2: GEAIGNYY, EKD. Trimming took 3 bases from V and 0 from J, leaving 8 bases between them. CDR3 sequence reads: CACDSVSSWDTRQMFF. Here the CDR3 DNA reads TGTGCCTGTGACTCCGTGAGCTCCTGGGACACCCGACAGATGTTTTTC.

The chain links TRDV2 to TRDJ3; 13 bases are shared with TRDD3. V lost 4 bases, J lost 1 base, and 12 bases stayed unmatched. The CDR3 is 21 amino acids. CDR1 is GEAIGNYY and CDR2 is EKD in the germline V gene. The CDR3 region is CACDPVLGDTQKSWDTRQMFF. Written as DNA, the CDR3 is TGTGCCTGTGATCCCGTACTGGGGGATACGCAAAAGTCCTGGGACACCCGACAGATGTTTTTC.

This clone was counted between two and nine times. The chain recombines TRDV2 with TRDJ3, with D perhaps matching TRDD3 (5 bases). The CDR3 extends over 18 amino acids. The V gene lost 0 bases and the J gene lost 0 bases, with 11 bases spanning the gap. CDR1 is GEAIGNYY and CDR2 is EKD in the germline V gene. The DNA of the CDR3 is TGTGCCTGTGACACCTTACTGGACGGCTCCTGGGACACCCGACAGATGTTTTTC. It yields the protein CACDTLLDGSWDTRQMFF.

The sample holds a few counts of this clone. A far more abundant clone sits one base away, making this likely a read error. This same CDR3 is encoded by further DNA sequences in the sample. This chain joins TRDV2 and TRDJ1, with 9 bases that match TRDD3. Germline V lookup: CDR1 GEAIGNYY, CDR2 EKD. Unmatched junction bases numbered 6, after V lost 2 bases and J lost 9 bases. The CDR3 loop spans 13 amino acids. CDR3 region: CACDSGGYAELIF. The CDR3 coding sequence is TGTGCCTGTGACAGTGGGGGATATGCAGAACTCATCTTT.